Shown below are 22 T cell receptor beta chains from a single sample sequenced in a study of tumor-infiltrating lymphocytes in primary liver carcinoma. TCR beta cDNA was prepared out of 500 ng total RNA by means of a constant-region primer. What produced the TCR beta libraries was three nested multiplex PCR rounds using slightly modified ARM-PCR. Rounds one and two of PCR, each of 9 to 11 cycles, were primed with TRBV1-TRBV30 forward primers and a C-beta reverse primer. Via MiXCR, TCRdb re-called the multiplex PCR reads, giving one row per CDR3 protein. This sample has 310,000 or so distinct CDR3 sequences, with less than 70% found just once. It was unsorted whole blood that yielded blood RNA, and germline DNA was also extracted. The sample consisted of peripheral blood. The receptors were gathered from a man aged 35-49 years with primary liver carcinoma and hepatitis B virus infection.

About this clonotype itself: A much larger clone sits a single nucleotide away, making a read error possible. The genes are TRBV10-3 and TRBJ2-3, with 8 bases that match TRBD1. CDR3 length equals 14 residues. Germline CDR1 ENHRY, CDR2 SYGVKD. The CDR3 coding sequence is TGTGCCATCAGTACTGGACAGGGTACAGATATGCAGTATTTT. Protein: CAISTGQGTDMQYF.

This clonotype has ten or more counts. This chain uses TRBV6-2 or TRBV6-3 with TRBJ2-1, with D perhaps TRBD1 (5 bases). This CDR3 has 14 amino acids. Germline loops: CDR1 MNHEY, CDR2 SVGEGT. V was shortened by 2 bases and J by 4 bases, with 9 bases between the two germline ends. The CDR3 region is CASSYGAIYNEQFF. For the CDR3, the DNA is TGTGCCAGCAGTTACGGGGCGATTTACAATGAGCAGTTCTTC.

As to this clonotype: A much larger clone lies one base from this, so it may be a read error. The genes are TRBV12-3 or TRBV12-4 and TRBJ2-7; D uncertain. The length of the CDR3 is 13 residues. CDR3 nucleotides: TGTACCAGCAGTGGCAGCGACTCCTACGAGCAGTACTTC. Amino acids: CTSSGSDSYEQYF.

Details on this clonotype: A clone one base away is much larger, so this may be a read error. J is TRBJ2-1 and V is TRBV6-1; TRBD2 agrees at 9 bases. This CDR3 contains 18 residues. Trimming at V came to 8 bases and at J to 7 bases, leaving 21 bases not matched to a gene. Germline V lookup: CDR1 MNHNS, CDR2 SASEGT. The CDR3 DNA sequence: TGTGCCAGCGGTGCCGTAGGGGGCGGGGGGGGAATAGAAAATGAGCAGTTCTTC. This codes for CASGAVGGGGGIENEQFF.

The V and J genes are TRBV7-9 and TRBJ2-7; D ambiguous. The CDR3 is 14 residues long. Trimming left V 4 bases short and J 6 bases short, with 16 bases between. Germline CDR1 is SEHNR and CDR2 is FQNEAQ (reference sequence). In DNA form, the CDR3 reads TGTGCCAGCAGCTCCTCACGAGAGGTGTCCGAGCAGTACTTC. As protein: CASSSSREVSEQYF.

Concerning this clonotype itself: Relative to the germline gene, one junction end is altered; a read error may explain this. CDR3 in amino acids: CASSPGRLSSGTNVLTF. The CDR3 DNA reads TGTGCCAGCAGTCCCGGGAGGTTATCCTCTGGGACCAACGTCCTAACTTTC. The V call is TRBV6-5, the J call TRBJ2-6, with 7 nucleotides matching TRBD2. CDR3 length equals 17 residues. CDR1 and CDR2 from the germline V gene are MNHEY and SVGAGI.

This sequence joins TRBV7-9 and TRBJ2-1; the match to TRBD2 covers 12 bases. Trimming removed 5 bases from V and 7 bases from J; junction bases left unmatched: 6. In germline, CDR1 is SEHNR, CDR2 FQNEAQ (reference sequence). CDR3 length: 15 amino acids. The CDR3 reads CASSQRLAGENEQFF. CDR3 DNA sequence: TGTGCCAGCAGCCAACGACTAGCGGGGGAAAATGAGCAGTTCTTC.

The chain employs TRBV5-1 and TRBJ2-7, with a weak D call TRBD2 (6 bases). The CDR3 loop spans 15 amino acids. Germline V gene data show CDR1 as SGHRS and CDR2 as YFSETQ. Trimming shortened V by 0 bases and J by 2 bases, and 12 bases separated the two germline ends. CDR3 sequence reads: CASSLDGGAPYEQYF. The CDR3, as DNA: TGCGCCAGCAGCTTGGATGGCGGGGCCCCCTACGAGCAGTACTTC.

Concerning this clonotype: This may be a read error: a much more frequent sequence differs by one nucleotide. The gene calls are TRBV28 and TRBJ1-2; no firm D call. Trimming removed 6 bases from V and 1 base from J, with 12 bases in between. CDR3 length: 14 residues. The V gene's germline CDR1 is MDHEN and CDR2 SYDVKM. CDR3 nucleotides: TGTGCCAGCAGAGGTCCCGTGAATAACTATGGCTACACCTTC. This gives the protein CASRGPVNNYGYTF.

Note on this clonotype: This could be a read error, since a much larger clone is one nucleotide away. The J gene is TRBJ2-1, the V gene TRBV6-5, with 8 positions matching TRBD2. The CDR3 length is 20 residues. Germline trimming cut 4 bases from V and 0 bases from J; bases unmatched to any gene: 17. The germline CDR1 and CDR2 sequences are MNHEY and SVGAGI. The CDR3 reads CASSSGLVGGKLSSYNEQFF. In nucleotides, the CDR3 is TGTGCCAGCAGTTCGGGACTAGTGGGAGGGAAGCTAAGCTCCTACAATGAGCAGTTCTTC.

This clonotype occurred many times. The chain carries TRBV4-2 and TRBJ1-5, with D uncertain. Trimming cost V 1 base and J 0 bases, with 4 bases left between them. Germline-derived CDR1 and CDR2 are LGHNA and YNFKEQ. The CDR3 has 14 amino acids. The CDR3 sequence: CASSQVGSNQPQHF. Written as DNA, the CDR3 is TGTGCCAGCAGCCAAGTCGGTAGCAATCAGCCCCAGCATTTT.

At least ten counts were recorded for this clonotype. V and J are TRBV4-1 and TRBJ2-3; D is undetermined. V was pared by 1 base and J by 1 base, with 3 bases between. CDR3 length: 13 amino acids. In germline, CDR1 is MGHRA, CDR2 YSYEKL. This CDR3 is CASSQVGTDTQYF. DNA for the CDR3: TGCGCCAGCAGCCAAGTCGGCACAGATACGCAGTATTTT.

In regard to this clonotype: One base away lies a much larger clone, so this may be a sequencing read error. The conserved closing phenylalanine or tryptophan is absent in this CDR3, likely reflecting a read error. This chain links TRBV10-2 with TRBJ2-7, with unresolved D. The CDR3 totals 15 residues. Trimming pared 7 bases from V and 3 bases from J, leaving 19 bases between. In germline, CDR1 is WSHSY, CDR2 SAAADI. The CDR3 region has the DNA TGCGCCAGCAATAGCCCGGCACGCGGCCTCTACGAGCAGTACTCC. Protein sequence: CASNSPARGLYEQYS.

The chain is built from TRBV10-3 and TRBJ2-4; D possibly uses TRBD1 or TRBD2 (6 bases each). Trimming took 7 bases from V and 9 from J, leaving 16 bases between them. The CDR3 extends over 13 amino acids. Germline CDR1 is ENHRY and CDR2 is SYGVKD. The CDR3 DNA sequence: TGTGCCATCAAAGGGGGGTTAAGAGGCATTCAGTACTTC. Amino acid sequence: CAIKGGLRGIQYF.

On this clonotype: Sequence at one end of the junction differs from germline and may be a read error. The genes are TRBV6-2 or TRBV6-3 and TRBJ2-1; D not certain. This CDR3 comprises 15 residues. Germline-derived CDR1 and CDR2 are MNHEY and SVGEGT. The CDR3 DNA sequence: TGTGCCAGCAGTTACTCGAGGTTTAGGTACAAAGAGCAGTTCTTC. Its translation: CASSYSRFRYKEQFF.

Points on this clonotype: Possible read error: a much larger clone is one base away. This chain uses TRBV10-2 with TRBJ2-5; TRBD1 matches 10 bases. Germline V gene data show CDR1 as WSHSY and CDR2 as SAAADI. This CDR3 has 15 residues. For the CDR3, the DNA is TGCGCCAGCAGTTCCCGGGACAGGGGAAAAGAGGCCCAGTACTTC. Translation gives CASSSRDRGKEAQYF.

About this clonotype itself: A read error may be the cause here, since a much bigger clone is one base away. The J gene is TRBJ1-1, the V gene TRBV6-1; D call uncertain. The CDR3 has 14 amino acids. Germline-derived CDR1 and CDR2 are MNHNS and SASEGT. V gave up 9 bases and J gave up 1 base, with 15 bases separating them. CDR3 nucleotide sequence: TGTGCCAGAAGTAAGACACCGGGGAACACTGAAGCTTTCTTT. Its translation is CARSKTPGNTEAFF.

A note on this clonotype: At one of its ends the junction is not consistent with the germline gene, which may arise from a read error. The V call is TRBV11-1, the J call TRBJ2-1; 11 positions match TRBD2. The CDR3 covers 17 residues. The V gene's germline CDR1 is SGHAT and CDR2 FQDESV (reference sequence). This chain's CDR3 is CASSKMTSGTFYNEQFF. CDR3 DNA sequence: TGTGCCAGCAGCAAGATGACTAGCGGGACATTCTACAATGAACAGTTCTTC.

About this clonotype itself: A clone one base away is much larger, so this may be a read error. V and J are TRBV6-5 and TRBJ1-6; 9 nucleotides line up with TRBD1. CDR3 length equals 17 residues. Germline CDR1 reads MNHEY; CDR2 reads SVGAGI. The CDR3 here is CARSSPGQGLYNSPLHF. The CDR3 nucleotides read TGTGCCAGGAGTTCCCCGGGACAGGGCCTCTATAATTCACCCCTCCACTTT.

A note on this clonotype: The junction does not match germline at one end; this may be a read error. This chain connects TRBV10-2 to TRBJ2-5, with 7 nucleotides matching TRBD2. Germline loops: CDR1 WSHSY, CDR2 SAAADI. The CDR3 extends over 12 amino acids. The CDR3 loop reads CASSAGVEAQYF. As DNA, the CDR3 is TGTGCCAGCTCGGCGGGAGTAGAGGCCCAGTACTTC.

The chain carries TRBV5-1 and TRBJ1-1; weak D call: TRBD1 (6 bases). Germline CDR1 reads SGHRS; CDR2 reads YFSETQ. Trimming pared 0 bases from V and 4 bases from J, leaving 10 bases between. This CDR3 is 14 amino acids long. The CDR3 DNA is TGCGCCAGCAGCTTGGGGGGGCCCGGCACTGAAGCTTTCTTT. Residues: CASSLGGPGTEAFF.

This clonotype is medium-sized within its sample. The rearrangement joins TRBV11-1 to TRBJ2-7; D gene unclear. V was trimmed by 4 bases and J by 0 bases, leaving 10 bases between them. The germline V gene has CDR1 SGHAT and CDR2 FQDESV (reference sequence). CDR3 size: 14 residues. As DNA, the CDR3 is TGTGCCAGCAGCTATCACATAGGCTCCTACGAGCAGTACTTC. This gives the protein CASSYHIGSYEQYF. Full variable domain (missing parts from reference TRBV11-1 and TRBJ2-7): EAEVAQSPRYKITEKSQAVAFWCDPISGHATLYWYRQILGQGPELLVQFQDESVVDDSQLPKDRFSAERLKGVDSTLKIQPAELGDSAMYLCASSYHIGSYEQYFGPGTRLTVT.